A selection of T cell receptor beta chains follows, all from one sample in a study of graft-versus-host responses after intestinal transplantation. Sequencing was performed with immunoSEQ multiplex PCR; in TCRdb, only in-frame clones are kept and a portion is missing. The repertoire holds 80,000 to 100,000 clones, with 91% as singletons. Antigen specificity for these receptors is unknown. The material was unstimulated CD4+ T cells sorted from spleen or lymph node cells, obtained before transplant. The receptor set was obtained from a human donor who was the organ donor for an intestinal transplant. Each CDR3 is given with its conserved first and last residue. Fields, in order: V gene, CDR3 protein.

V: TRBV6-1; CDR3: CASISGLAGRDTQYF
V: TRBV2; CDR3: CASSTGSYNSPLHF
V: TRBV4-3; CDR3: CASSQDGGRGFTDTQYF
V: TRBV5-6; CDR3: CASSLGGGNYGYTF
V: TRBV28; CDR3: CASSSGAEKLFF
V: TRBV19; CDR3: CASSTRQGFFQPQHF
V: TRBV5-1; CDR3: CASSRQERNTEAFF
V: TRBV2; CDR3: CARGTLTGGTGELFF
V: TRBV23-1; CDR3: CASSQFRGGLNYGYTF
V: TRBV29-1; CDR3: CSVDRGGIQYF
V: TRBV6-5; CDR3: CASHTGVGNSPLHF
V: TRBV19; CDR3: CASSGQAGGSPLHF
V: TRBV4-2; CDR3: CASSHGLDYYEQYF
V: TRBV9; CDR3: CASSVGEAGGRQETQYF
V: TRBV4-2; CDR3: CASSRTASYNEQFF
V: TRBV5-1; CDR3: CASSLTGALSYEQYF
V: TRBV18; CDR3: CASSSQTASYEQYF
V: TRBV2; CDR3: CASTLEDYRGTYEQYF
V: TRBV6-1; CDR3: CASEVTVYEQYF
V: TRBV5-8; CDR3: CAKHGGAGLPTNTEAFF
V: TRBV11-2; CDR3: CASSFGQGASYGYTF
V: TRBV28; CDR3: CASSSAGVLNGELFF
V: TRBV18; CDR3: CASSLQETQYF
V: TRBV18; CDR3: CASSPRVSGTEAFF
V: TRBV4-3; CDR3: CASSQPNRDRGPQPQHF
V: TRBV29-1; CDR3: CSVEEGQFASGNTIYF
V: TRBV4-1; CDR3: CASRQTGGGNTEAFF
V: TRBV7-2; CDR3: CASSLLDRGQGYTF
V: TRBV10-3; CDR3: CAISESSGSNTGELFF
V: TRBV6-5; CDR3: CASNRGRWSNQPQHF
V: TRBV25-1; CDR3: CASSDRVTYEQYF
V: TRBV19; CDR3: CASSPRDRGEQYF
V: TRBV19; CDR3: CASSIDGHHNQPQHF
V: TRBV4-2; CDR3: CASSLMTSGEETQYF
V: TRBV18; CDR3: CASSPPSQVQETQYF
V: TRBV7-8; CDR3: CASSLYRVLNYGYTF
V: TRBV6-5; CDR3: CASSYSGSVLHQPQHF
V: TRBV4-2; CDR3: CASSQDSLAGSTDTQYF
V: TRBV4-2; CDR3: CASSQGQGAYGYTF
V: TRBV19; CDR3: CASSIRSGGSYEQYF